Described below is a single T cell receptor beta chain sequence and its context. This CDR3 is 15 amino acids long. Germline assignment: CDR1 WSHSY and CDR2 SAAADI. The V and J ends lost 7 bases and 6 bases, in that order; junction bases with no gene match: 12. These data are taken from a study of blood T cell repertoires in COVID-19. This table comes from immunoSEQ multiplex PCR, and its TCRdb copy is limited to in-frame clones, with some not included. The top ten clones hold 6% to 8% of a sample with some 66,000 clones, 91% of them seen once. What was sequenced was peripheral blood. The chain uses TRBV10-2 and TRBJ2-1, with TRBD2 identical over 7 bases. The sequence came from a human donor in a cohort sampled during active COVID-19. DNA for the CDR3: TGCGCCAGCACCAGCGGGGCCCAACCCGGCAATGAGCAGTTCTTC. Its protein is CASTSGAQPGNEQFF.